The source of this TCR beta chain is a study of long-term antiretroviral therapy in people with HIV. Whole-study findings and limits: Within the repertoire, clones expanded before ART were dominant at all time points. The data indicate that diversity increased after ART but remained below transplant donor controls.

A word on this clone: The antigen is unknown.

The CDR3 has 12 amino acids. Germline assignment: CDR1 SGHDT and CDR2 YYEEEE. V was shortened by 2 bases and J by 7 bases, with 9 bases between the two germline ends. Samples were assayed with immunoSEQ v3.0 at survey level. Repertoires were generated with immunoSEQ multiplex PCR, while TCRdb's copy carries only in-frame clones and drops some. Of around 25,000 clones in the sample, 85% to 95% were seen once. This TCR was sampled from a woman in her 50s with HIV. The material was unsorted PBMCs, obtained about 4.7 years after starting antiretroviral therapy. The V and J genes are TRBV5-6 and TRBJ1-2, with unresolved D. Written as DNA, the CDR3 is TGTGCCAGCAGCTTTCGGGCCGCTGGCTACACCTTC. Encoded protein: CASSFRAAGYTF.